This T cell receptor (beta chain) was recovered during a study of early T cells in non-severe SARS-CoV-2 infection. Study information: The study sequenced bulk RNA from unsorted whole blood, with chains unpaired. General study points: The matching step, a VDJdb search, favored anti-spike CD8 responses and missed private and CD4 specificities.

cDNA molecules, individually, were tagged with unique molecular identifiers. TCRdb independently ran MiXCR on the 5' RACE reads; one entry per CDR3 protein. The sample holds 65,000 to 80,000 distinct CDR3 sequences; around 13% are singletons and the top ten take around 1.1%. A word on this clonotype: Its antigen is not known.

The origin of this receptor is an adult who was a healthcare worker with PCR-confirmed SARS-CoV-2 infection or an uninfected control (not recorded which). Sequenced sample: whole blood.

The CDR3 nucleotides are TGCGCCAGCGCGGACCGCACAGATACGCAGTATTTT. Amino acids: CASADRTDTQYF. The gene calls are TRBV5-1 and TRBJ2-3; D is undetermined. The germline V gene has CDR1 SGHRS and CDR2 YFSETQ. CDR3 size: 12 residues. V was clipped by 7 bases and J by 1 base, with 7 bases between them.